This T cell receptor beta chain was identified during a study of blood T cells in healthy people across ages. In the study overall: With template switching, about one barcoded beta molecule was captured per two T cells.

Regarding the study as a whole: Unsorted PBMC material precluded a definitive naive versus antigen-experienced comparison.

Per sample, no less than 5 micrograms of total RNA were extracted. With a J-beta primer mix and a sample-barcoded 5' primer, a second PCR ran about 7 to 12 cycles. A minimum of 2.5 million CDR3-containing paired-end reads was obtained for each sample. TCRdb redid the calling of the 5' RACE reads with MiXCR, one entry per CDR3 protein. The table lists about 1,600,000 distinct CDR3 sequences, roughly 40% of them singletons. Germline CDR1 reads SQVTM; CDR2 reads ANQGSEA. V was clipped by 5 bases and J by 4 bases, with 14 bases between them. The CDR3 spans 13 residues. On this clonotype: The antigen is not known.

The rearrangement links TRBV29-1 to TRBJ1-2, with D possibly being TRBD1 (6 bases). Source material: blood. The receptor's source is a woman between 18 and 30 years old in good health. CDR3 DNA: TGCAGCGTTCCGACAGGACCCTCCTATGGCTACACCTTC. Translated, it gives CSVPTGPSYGYTF.